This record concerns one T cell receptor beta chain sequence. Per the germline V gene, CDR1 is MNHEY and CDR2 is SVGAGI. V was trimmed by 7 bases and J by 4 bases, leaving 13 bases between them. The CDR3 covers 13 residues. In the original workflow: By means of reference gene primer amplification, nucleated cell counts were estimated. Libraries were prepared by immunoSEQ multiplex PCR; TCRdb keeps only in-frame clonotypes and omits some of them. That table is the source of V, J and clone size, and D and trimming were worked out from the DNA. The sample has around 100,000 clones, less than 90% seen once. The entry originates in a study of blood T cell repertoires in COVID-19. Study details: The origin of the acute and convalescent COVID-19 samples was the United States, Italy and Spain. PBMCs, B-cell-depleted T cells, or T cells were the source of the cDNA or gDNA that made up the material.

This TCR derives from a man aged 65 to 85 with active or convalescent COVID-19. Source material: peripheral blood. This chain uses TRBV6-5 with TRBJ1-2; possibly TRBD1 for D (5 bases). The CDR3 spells CASTGTGTYGYTF. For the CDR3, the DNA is TGTGCCAGCACCGGGACTGGGACCTATGGCTACACCTTC.